This T cell receptor beta chain derives from a study of T cells after yellow fever vaccination. Study-wide results and caveats: Although the secondary response was weaker, it peaked faster, at day 5 versus 15. Reappearance after the booster was observed for most primary-vaccination clones (about 95% CD4, about 90% CD8). Contaminants from the bulk population, in the form of abundant clonotypes, could be found in FACS-sorted repertoires.

MiXCR, run by TCRdb on the 5' RACE reads, gives a single entry per CDR3 protein. The table includes 85,000 to 100,000 distinct CDR3 sequences, approximately 6.3% detected once. This clonotype occurred once. Its antigen remains unidentified. The CDR3 is 13 residues long. From germline, CDR1 is LNHDA and CDR2 SQIVND (reference sequence). With 5 bases removed from V and 3 bases from J, the gap between germline ends came to 11 bases. The rearrangement joins TRBV19 to TRBJ2-7; D may match TRBD1 or TRBD2 (5 bases each). Sequenced here: CD8+ T cells sorted from PBMCs, sampled 10 days after the yellow fever booster vaccination. The TCR sequence derives from a man aged 18 to 29 who received the YFV17D yellow fever vaccine. CDR3 sequence reads: CASSEGPYYEQYF. The CDR3 bases are TGTGCCAGTAGTGAGGGACCCTACTACGAGCAGTACTTC.